The source of this TCR delta chain is a study of gamma-delta chains in newborns, infants, children. Study-wide background: Microbial exposure reportedly drives polyclonal innate γδ T cell expansion after birth.

This clone was found a few times. TCRdb reanalysed the reads via CATT. The sample shows thousands of delta-chain clones, over 1.5% of them seen only once. In germline, CDR1 is TVYSNPD, CDR2 GDNSRS (reference sequence). The V gene end was trimmed by 1 base and the J gene end by 5 bases; junction bases not matched to a gene: 21. The CDR3 extends over 19 amino acids. The chain uses TRDV3 and TRDJ2, with 8 nucleotides matching TRDD3. This TCR was recovered from a child who was a newborn, infant or young child, either healthy, febrile or measles-vaccinated (not recorded which). Sample: blood. CDR3 protein: CAFTSDGTYYWGGTAQLFF. In DNA form, the CDR3 reads TGTGCCTTTACGTCCGACGGAACTTACTACTGGGGGGGAACAGCACAACTCTTCTTT.